This record covers a single T cell receptor beta chain. Its antigen is not known. This sample stems from a study of OX40 agonist ivuxolimab in advanced cancers. Overall study context: Dosing consisted of intravenous ivuxolimab at 0.01 to 10 mg/kg every 2 weeks. With a range of 23 to 79, age averaged about 58 years, and around 80% were male.

CDR1 and CDR2 from the germline V gene are MNHEY and SMNVEV (reference sequence). This CDR3 is 17 amino acids long. The V end was cut by 5 bases, the J end by 1 base, with 20 bases between. Sequencing was performed with immunoSEQ multiplex PCR; in TCRdb, only in-frame clones are kept and a portion is missing. The table shows about 58,000 clones, with 82% occurring only once. Findings and caveats of the study: Antigens targeted by the expanded peripheral T cells were not determined.

This specimen consisted of CD4+ or CD8+ T cells sorted from blood, obtained in a trial of the OX40 agonist ivuxolimab. J is TRBJ1-1 and V is TRBV27; perhaps TRBD1 as D (5 bases). This sequence originates from an adult with an advanced solid tumor such as melanoma, head and neck, liver or kidney cancer. The CDR3 sequence: CASSIYPTGRTNTEAFF. In nucleotides, the CDR3 is TGTGCCAGCAGTATATACCCTACGGGACGGACGAACACTGAAGCTTTCTTT.